The following is a T cell receptor (beta chain) sequence with its context. The specificity of this receptor is unknown. Base qualities are not provided; no much larger clone lies one nucleotide away. The sample comes from a study of blood T cell repertoires in COVID-19 (TCRdb year 2020). About the investigation overall: Samples from collaborators originated in the United States, Italy and Spain and spanned both the acute and convalescent phases of COVID-19. The samples were drawn from the first 160 participants of the ongoing ImmuneRACE study and from 1,200 or so subjects provided by 6 global collaborators. The sample metadata nearly always contained a de-identified subject ID, COVID-19 status, age in years and sex. Where HLA class I and class II types were available, the types were taken from metadata supplied by the sample provider, not from assay-based typing. Deeply sampled blood TCRbeta repertoires from subjects exposed to, actively infected with, or recovered from COVID-19 were included in the dataset. The repertoires were released in a freely available public database intended as a resource for research on the immune response to SARS-CoV-2. The material from the prospective study consisted of cDNA or gDNA derived from T cells, B-cell-depleted T cells, or PBMCs. The research as a whole found: Clinical and demographic metadata were provided uncurated, with the amount varying by source and participant.

At one collaborating source in Seattle, patients were enrolled during active infection and were followed longitudinally through the course of disease. Each collaborating institution followed its own protocols to collect whole blood in K2EDTA tubes. Collaborator samples were shipped for TCRbeta analysis as frozen whole blood, isolated PBMCs, or DNA extracted from either sample type. The immunoSEQ Assay, a bias-controlled multiplex PCR, was used to amplify TCRbeta CDR3 regions from genomic DNA. As for the authors' bioinformatics: The number of nucleated cells in each sample was estimated by amplification of reference gene primers within the assay. To quantify the absolute abundance of each unique TCRbeta CDR3 rearrangement, sequence reads were collapsed and filtered. Productive Simpson clonality was computed per sample as the square root of Simpson's diversity index over productive rearrangements. The table was pulled from immuneACCESS by TCRdb, which kept in-frame rearrangements only. Such tables lose some clones; where checked, under half of the loss comes from unresolved V genes, and the rest has no known cause. Clone size and V and J calls were adopted from that table, with D and trimming inferred from the DNA. This sample is represented by tens of thousands of clones; roughly 87% of them were singletons. The ten largest clonotypes hold roughly 7.9% of the sample.

Trimming removed 1 base from V and 14 bases from J, leaving 12 bases between the germline ends. From its cysteine to its phenylalanine, the CDR3 spans 12 amino acids. Only CDR3 DNA remains: 36 bases, in frame from the first base. The chain couples TRBV12-3 or TRBV12-4 to TRBJ2-1; the D gene is perhaps TRBD1, on 5 matching bases. Sequenced input: peripheral blood. The receptor's source is a man aged 60-69 years with COVID-19, enrolled during active disease. This receptor carries the CDR3 CASSLGGNEKFF. The DNA sequence is as follows: TGTGCCAGCAGTTTAGGGGGCAATGAAAAGTTCTTC.